This T cell receptor beta chain was recovered during a study of human T cells and chemical hapten exposure. Study as a whole: Small pooled library volume differences mainly caused per-sample TCR yield variation.

TCRdb recomputed calls from the RACE reads with MiXCR, one row per CDR3 protein. This sample yields about 42,000 distinct CDR3 sequences, of which about 9.8% are seen a single time; approximately 15% belongs to the top ten. This clonotype showed up many times. One junction end does not reproduce the germline sequence, and a read error may be involved. Germline V gives CDR1 SGHRS, CDR2 YFSETQ. This CDR3 has 13 amino acids. As for time point: patch test 2, 6 weeks after DPC sensitization. Specified treatment: therapeutic diphenylcyclopropenone sensitization with weekly scalp DPC. This chain joins TRBV5-1 and TRBJ1-1; D gene ambiguous. This specimen was whole blood, taken in connection with sensitization to the hapten diphenylcyclopropenone (DPC). This clonotype originated in a woman in her thirties or forties with alopecia areata. Some clones in this sample may be carry-over from other donors' samples. CDR3 amino acids: CASRLGINTEAFF. The CDR3 DNA reads as TGCGCCAGCCGCTTGGGGATAAACACTGAAGCTTTCTTT.